The rows below give T cell receptor beta chains drawn from one sample of a study of CXCR3-negative and CXCR3-positive naive CD8 T cells. TCRdb re-called the 5' RACE reads and catalogs CDR3 proteins one per entry, DNA excluded. This sample's clone table lists some 130,000 distinct CDR3 sequences. Sequencing was performed on naive CXCR3- CD8+ T cells from blood. The receptor source for this set is a human donor in good health. Some clones in this sample may be carry-over from other donors' samples. CDR3s include the opening cysteine and the closing phenylalanine or tryptophan.

J | V | CDR3
TRBJ1-6 | TRBV7-9 | CASSLGDSPLHF
TRBJ2-1 | TRBV6-2/TRBV6-3 | CASTWTSGGYNEQFF
TRBJ2-1 | TRBV6-5 | CASSYATTGFNEQFF
TRBJ2-6 | TRBV4-1 | CASSQELVVGANVLTF
TRBJ2-7 | TRBV29-1 | CSVDVIEQGYEQYF
TRBJ2-7 | TRBV20-1 | CSASIPGQGFEQYF
TRBJ2-1 | TRBV11-2 | CASSFILADNEQFF
TRBJ1-1 | TRBV5-1 | CASSSLTGNTEAFF
TRBJ2-7 | TRBV29-1 | CSVEDLGVEQYF
TRBJ2-2 | TRBV19 | CASSSRGTLNTGELFF
TRBJ2-5 | TRBV6-5 | CASRTGQGAYETQYF
TRBJ2-1 | TRBV28 | CASSLRVYNEQFF
TRBJ1-2 | TRBV7-2 | CASSPAGDVLYGYTF
TRBJ2-2 | TRBV15 | CATSTMRGTGELFF
TRBJ2-7 | TRBV12-5 | CASGFSPGAYEQYF
TRBJ2-4 | TRBV2 | CASSEAMGPAKNIQYF
TRBJ2-2 | TRBV5-1 | CASSLELAGPGTGELFF
TRBJ2-7 | TRBV20-1 | CSARLTSGAYEQYF
TRBJ2-3 | TRBV28 | CASLEQADITDTQYF
TRBJ2-1 | TRBV7-9 | CASNPGWDEQFF
TRBJ2-7 | TRBV20-1 | CSARSLDSYEQYF
TRBJ2-1 | TRBV13 | CASSFPQAGGPYNEQFF